What follows are 19 T cell receptor beta chains derived from one specimen sequenced in a study of shared clonotypes between healthy human individuals. Only in-frame clones appear in the TCRdb table, and some are missing; sequencing was by immunoSEQ multiplex PCR. The table records roughly 1,500,000 clones, under 99% of them present only once. Material for sequencing was naive CD4+ T cells sorted from blood. Subset meaning: CD45RA+ positively selected. These receptors were taken from a man younger than 40 in good health.

As for this clone: A read error may account for a junction end that differs from germline. The chain carries TRBV15 and TRBJ2-1, with TRBD2 identical over 7 bases. The CDR3 consists of 14 residues. CDR1 LNHNV and CDR2 YYDKDF come from the germline V gene (reference sequence). In DNA form, the CDR3 reads TGTGCCACGGAAGCGGGACGAACTGACAATGAGCAATTCTTC. Translation gives CATEAGRTDNEQFF.

This rearrangement joins TRBV5-1 to TRBJ2-7, with 8 bases lining up with TRBD1. CDR1 is SGHRS and CDR2 is YFSETQ in the germline V gene. V was clipped by 1 base and J by 0 bases; unmatched bases: 12. This CDR3 spans 18 amino acids. CDR3 sequence reads: CASSLSGTGLGSSYEQYF. CDR3 nucleotides: TGCGCCAGCAGCTTGTCTGGGACAGGCTTGGGGAGCTCCTACGAGCAGTACTTC. The whole variable domain, filled in from reference TRBV5-1 and TRBJ2-7, reads KAGVTQTPRYLIKTRGQQVTLSCSPISGHRSVSWYQQTPGQGLQFLFEYFSETQRNKGNFPGRFSGRQFSNSRSEMNVSTLELGDSALYLCASSLSGTGLGSSYEQYFGPGTRLTVT.

V gene TRBV18 combines with J gene TRBJ2-7; 12 bases are shared with TRBD1. The CDR3 runs to 15 residues. CDR1 and CDR2 (germline): KGHSH, LQKENI. V lost 4 bases to trimming and J lost 4 bases; unmatched junction nucleotides: 5. The CDR3 here is CASSHRDRGRYEQYF. The CDR3 DNA sequence: TGTGCCAGCTCACACCGGGACAGGGGGCGTTACGAGCAGTACTTC. Full variable domain (remainder filled in from reference TRBV18 and TRBJ2-7): NAGVMQNPRHLVRRRGQEARLRCSPMKGHSHVYWYRQLPEEGLKFMVYLQKENIIDESGMPKERFSAEFPKEGPSILRIQQVVRGDSAAYFCASSHRDRGRYEQYFGPGTRLTVT.

This sequence joins TRBV19 and TRBJ2-1, with 9 bases identical to TRBD1. The V gene's germline CDR1 is LNHDA and CDR2 SQIVND (reference sequence). The CDR3 is 15 residues long. Germline trimming cut 6 bases from V and 3 bases from J; bases unmatched to any gene: 6. CDR3 DNA: TGTGCCAGTAGCAAGGGACAGGGAGACTACAATGAGCAGTTCTTC. This encodes CASSKGQGDYNEQFF.

The chain links TRBV28 to TRBJ1-1; D is perhaps TRBD1 (5 bases). Trimming cost V 5 bases and J 8 bases, with 12 bases left between them. This CDR3 spans 12 amino acids. Germline CDR1 is MDHEN and CDR2 is SYDVKM. The CDR3 bases are TGTGCCAGCAGTAGCGGAGGGGTCGAAGCTTTCTTT. Translation gives CASSSGGVEAFF.

This rearrangement joins TRBV5-1 to TRBJ1-2, with D tentatively TRBD1 (5 bases). Germline-derived CDR1 and CDR2 are SGHRS and YFSETQ. The CDR3 is made up of 13 amino acids. Trimming stripped 0 bases from V and 8 bases from J, with 11 bases between. The CDR3 region has the DNA TGCGCCAGCAGCTTGGACCAGGGAGGGGGCTACACCTTC. It is translated as CASSLDQGGGYTF.

On this clone itself: This same CDR3 is encoded by further DNA sequences in the sample. The genes are TRBV28 and TRBJ2-1, with D perhaps matching TRBD1 or TRBD2 (5 bases each). The V end was cut by 4 bases, the J end by 9 bases, with 7 bases between. CDR3 size: 11 residues. Germline values: CDR1 MDHEN, CDR2 SYDVKM. The CDR3 DNA follows: TGTGCCAGCAGTTCGAGGGGTGAGCAGTTCTTC. It encodes CASSSRGEQFF.

The rearrangement uses TRBV7-9 and TRBJ2-7, with D uncertain. Trimming shortened V by 5 bases and J by 4 bases, and 15 bases separated the two germline ends. This CDR3 is 14 amino acids long. From germline, CDR1 is SEHNR and CDR2 FQNEAQ (reference sequence). CDR3 sequence: CASSPWTERYEQYF. The CDR3 DNA follows: TGTGCCAGCAGCCCATGGACGGAGAGGTACGAGCAGTACTTC.

The gene calls are TRBV28 and TRBJ1-5, with a weak D call TRBD1 (5 bases). Germline V gives CDR1 MDHEN, CDR2 SYDVKM. The germline V and J ends were trimmed by 6 bases and 3 bases, with 9 bases remaining between them. This CDR3 has 13 amino acids. CDR3 DNA: TGTGCCAGCAGCGGGACTTACAATCAGCCCCAGCATTTT. Translation gives CASSGTYNQPQHF.

In its sample, this clone was seen a few times. Other DNA sequences in this sample translate to the same CDR3. The J gene is TRBJ1-5, the V gene TRBV29-1; TRBD1 aligns across 9 bases. The CDR3 extends over 12 amino acids. Per germline, CDR1 SQVTM and CDR2 ANQGSEA. J was trimmed by 6 bases and V by 7 bases; bases with no gene match: 4. The CDR3 nucleotides are TGCAGCGCAGGGACAGGGAGTCAGCCCCAGCATTTT. This gives the protein CSAGTGSQPQHF.

V usage is TRBV27 and J usage is TRBJ1-2, with D possibly matching TRBD1 (6 bases). Trimming took off 10 bases at V and 6 bases at J, with 24 bases between the two ends. The CDR3 loop spans 15 amino acids. The germline V gene has CDR1 MNHEY and CDR2 SMNVEV (reference sequence). CDR3 nucleotide sequence: TGTGCCACTCGGACAGCCCCGCCTGATATGGATGGCTACACCTTC. Amino acid sequence: CATRTAPPDMDGYTF.

The chain has TRBV28 and TRBJ2-7; TRBD1 matches 9 bases. Per germline, CDR1 MDHEN and CDR2 SYDVKM. This CDR3 is 15 amino acids long. With 6 bases clipped from V and 5 bases from J, the junction kept 11 bases outside the gene matches. DNA for the CDR3: TGTGCCAGCAGCCCTGTCCGGGACAGGGTCAACGAGCAGTACTTC. Translation gives CASSPVRDRVNEQYF.

V and J are TRBV20-1 and TRBJ2-5; no definite D call. The CDR3 is 11 residues long. The V end was cut by 5 bases, the J end by 0 bases, with 4 bases between. Germline CDR1 DFQATT, CDR2 SNEGSKA (reference sequence). CDR3 nucleotides: TGCAGTGCTGGGGACCAAGAGACCCAGTACTTC. This encodes CSAGDQETQYF.

V and J are TRBV7-2 and TRBJ2-7; 12 positions match TRBD2. The CDR3 extends over 15 amino acids. Germline lookup yields CDR1 SGHTA and CDR2 FQGNSA. V dropped 5 bases and J dropped 5; count of bases not matched to a gene: 7. The CDR3 coding sequence is TGTGCCAGCAGCAGACTAGCGGGAGCCCCCCACGAGCAGTACTTC. The encoded protein is CASSRLAGAPHEQYF.

The chain carries TRBV7-2 and TRBJ1-3; D not certain. Germline CDR1 SGHTA, CDR2 FQGNSA. The V and J ends lost 5 bases and 4 bases respectively, with 9 bases between them. This CDR3 spans 13 amino acids. The CDR3 DNA is TGTGCCAGCAGCAAAGGACCGGGAAACACCATATATTTT. As protein: CASSKGPGNTIYF.

This sequence joins TRBV27 and TRBJ2-2; no clear D. Trimming took off 5 bases at V and 4 bases at J, with 14 bases between the two ends. Germline CDR1 is MNHEY and CDR2 is SMNVEV (reference sequence). CDR3 length: 15 residues. CDR3 DNA sequence: TGTGCCAGCAGTCCTATAGGGCTACCCACCGGGGAGCTGTTTTTT. It codes for CASSPIGLPTGELFF.

This clone was observed a single time. This chain links TRBV11-2 with TRBJ2-1; 7 bases fit TRBD1. Germline V gene data show CDR1 as SGHAT and CDR2 as FQNNGV. The length of the CDR3 is 14 residues. Losses at the gene ends were 5 bases for V and 15 bases for J; bases not matched to a gene: 16. CDR3 residues: CASSPQLTGASLFF. CDR3 DNA sequence: TGTGCCAGCAGCCCTCAGTTAACAGGGGCGAGTCTGTTCTTC. Full variable domain (outside the CDR3, taken from reference TRBV11-2 and TRBJ2-1): EAGVAQSPRYKIIEKRQSVAFWCNPISGHATLYWYQQILGQGPKLLIQFQNNGVVDDSQLPKDRFSAERLKGVDSTLKIQPAKLEDSAVYLCASSPQLTGASLFFGPGTRLTVL.

The CDR3 region is CAISPQGSLQETQYF. CDR3 bases: TGTGCCATCAGTCCACAGGGATCCCTCCAAGAGACCCAGTACTTC. The V call is TRBV10-3, the J call TRBJ2-5; D perhaps matches TRBD1 (6 bases). V lost 5 bases and J lost 1, with 14 bases in between. The CDR3 is 15 amino acids. Germline V gives CDR1 ENHRY, CDR2 SYGVKD.

The CDR3 sequence is CASSPRVEQYF. For the CDR3, the DNA is TGTGCCAGCAGTCCAAGGGTCGAGCAGTACTTC. This sequence joins TRBV6-1 and TRBJ2-7, with D unclear. V gave up 5 bases and J gave up 6 bases, with 8 bases separating them. The germline V gene has CDR1 MNHNS and CDR2 SASEGT. CDR3 length equals 11 residues.